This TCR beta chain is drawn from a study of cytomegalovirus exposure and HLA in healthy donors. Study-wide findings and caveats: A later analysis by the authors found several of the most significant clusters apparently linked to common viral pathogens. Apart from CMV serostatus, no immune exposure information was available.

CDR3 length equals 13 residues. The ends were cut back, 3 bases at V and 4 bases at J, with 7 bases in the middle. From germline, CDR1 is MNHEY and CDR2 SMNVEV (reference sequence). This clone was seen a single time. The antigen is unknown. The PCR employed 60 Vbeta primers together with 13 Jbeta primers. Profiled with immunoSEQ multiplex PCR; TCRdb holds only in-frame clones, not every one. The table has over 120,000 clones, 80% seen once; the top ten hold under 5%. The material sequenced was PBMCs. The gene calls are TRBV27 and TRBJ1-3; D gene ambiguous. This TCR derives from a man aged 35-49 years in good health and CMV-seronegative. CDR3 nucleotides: TGTGCCAGCAGTTTGAGGCAGGGAAACACCATATATTTT. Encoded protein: CASSLRQGNTIYF.